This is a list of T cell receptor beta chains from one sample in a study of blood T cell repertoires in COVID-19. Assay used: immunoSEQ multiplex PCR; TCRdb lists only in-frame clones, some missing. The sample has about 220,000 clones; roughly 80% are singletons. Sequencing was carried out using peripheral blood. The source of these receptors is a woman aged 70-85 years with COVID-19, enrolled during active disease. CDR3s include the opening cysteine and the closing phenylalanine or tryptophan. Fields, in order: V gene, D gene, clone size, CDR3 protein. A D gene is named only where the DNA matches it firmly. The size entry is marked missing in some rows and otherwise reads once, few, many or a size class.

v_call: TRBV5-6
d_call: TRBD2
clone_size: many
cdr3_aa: CASSSLAGGSSYNEQFF

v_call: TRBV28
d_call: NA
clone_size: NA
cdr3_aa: CASSFGGQGFMNTEAFF

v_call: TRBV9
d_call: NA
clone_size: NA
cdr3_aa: CASSVRGRELNTGELFF

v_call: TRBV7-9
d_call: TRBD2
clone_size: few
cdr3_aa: CASSLELAGTYEQYF

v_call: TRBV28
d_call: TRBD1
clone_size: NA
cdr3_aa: CASSSRTGNYGYTF

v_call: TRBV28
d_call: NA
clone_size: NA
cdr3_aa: CASSLGTLHFQETQYF

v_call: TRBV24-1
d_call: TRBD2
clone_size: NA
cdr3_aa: CATSATSSNTGELFF

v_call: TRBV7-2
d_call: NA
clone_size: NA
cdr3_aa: CASSLDVRTEAFF

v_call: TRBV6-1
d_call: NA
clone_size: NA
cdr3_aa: CASSEIRGNYGYTF

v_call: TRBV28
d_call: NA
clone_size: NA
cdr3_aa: CASSLRGRGTDTQYF

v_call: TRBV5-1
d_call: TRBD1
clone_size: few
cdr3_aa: CASRPGQGSSYEQYF

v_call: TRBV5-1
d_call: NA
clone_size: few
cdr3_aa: CASRRFPGQRETEAFF

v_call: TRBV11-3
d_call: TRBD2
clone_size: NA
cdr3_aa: CASSLSGGNEQFF

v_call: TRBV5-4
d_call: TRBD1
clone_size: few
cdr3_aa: CASSLVSGGGGEAFF

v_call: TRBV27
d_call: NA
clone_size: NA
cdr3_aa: CASSLKRIGHEQYF

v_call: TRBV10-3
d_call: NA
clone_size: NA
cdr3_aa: CAISRGEGPNTEAFF

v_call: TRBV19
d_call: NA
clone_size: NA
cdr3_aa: CARRDNRSVSYEQYF

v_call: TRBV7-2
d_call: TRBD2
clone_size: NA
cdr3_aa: CASSRGLAGLGGTDTQYF

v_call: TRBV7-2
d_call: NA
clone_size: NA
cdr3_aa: CASSFGSRSYEQYF

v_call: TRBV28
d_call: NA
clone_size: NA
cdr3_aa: CASRGGRGIEAFF

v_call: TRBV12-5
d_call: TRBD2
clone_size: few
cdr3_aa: CASGSSPGGAASYNEQFF

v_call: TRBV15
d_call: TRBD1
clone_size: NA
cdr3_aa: CATSPDRVANYGYTF

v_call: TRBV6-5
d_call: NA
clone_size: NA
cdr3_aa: CASKSGSTDTQYF

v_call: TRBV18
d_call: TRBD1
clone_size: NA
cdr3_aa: CASSPLSGTDYGYTF

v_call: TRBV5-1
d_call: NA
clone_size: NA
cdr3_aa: CASSLRAAGVTDTQYF

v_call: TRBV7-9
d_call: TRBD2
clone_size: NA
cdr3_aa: CASSLNIAGDHNEQFF

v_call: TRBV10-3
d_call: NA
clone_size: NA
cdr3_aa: CAIRETGRGNTGELFF

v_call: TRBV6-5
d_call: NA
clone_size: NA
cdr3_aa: CASSYRGEQYF

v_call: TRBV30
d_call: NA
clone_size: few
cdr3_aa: CAWSVPIPLGTLTYEQYF

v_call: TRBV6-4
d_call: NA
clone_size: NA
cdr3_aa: CASRTVYEQYF

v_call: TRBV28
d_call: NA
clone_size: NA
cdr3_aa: CASRKDSNSNQPQHF